The entry that follows covers one TCR beta chain sequence. These data originate in a study of blood T cell repertoires in COVID-19. Study-level background: COVID-19 samples from acute and convalescent phases originated in the United States, Italy and Spain. Sample material is recorded as cDNA or gDNA derived from T cells, B-cell-depleted T cells, or PBMCs.

This CDR3 has 15 amino acids. Germline V lookup: CDR1 SEHNR, CDR2 FQNEAQ (reference sequence). Trimming left V 1 base short and J 1 base short, with 9 bases between. Method: immunoSEQ multiplex PCR; TCRdb's copy keeps in-frame clones and lacks some. The data show around 100,000 clones, with about nine tenths seen just once and 4.5% to 5.5% held by the top ten. Source material: peripheral blood. The chain employs TRBV7-9 and TRBJ2-3, with D possibly being TRBD2 (6 bases). The sequence was obtained from a man between 50 and 59 years old with acute or convalescent COVID-19. The DNA for the CDR3 is TGTGCCAGCAGCTTAGAATCTAGCGGCACAGATACGCAGTATTTT. Its translation is CASSLESSGTDTQYF.